The 14 T cell receptor beta chains listed next were all sequenced from one sample in a study of identical twins. Each CDR3 protein is one row after TCRdb ran MiXCR on the 5' RACE reads. Of about 240,000 distinct CDR3 sequences in the sample, about 10% are singletons; the top ten hold about 9.1%. Sequenced material: memory T cells sorted from blood. The receptors shown here come from a man aged 50 to 59 in good health.

This clonotype was counted ten times or more. This sequence joins TRBV30 and TRBJ1-2, with D unclear. CDR1 is GTSNPN and CDR2 is SVGIG in the germline V gene (reference sequence). Trimming stripped 3 bases from V and 3 bases from J, with 14 bases between. CDR3 size: 14 residues. The CDR3 is CAWSAGLGYYGYTF. CDR3 DNA sequence: TGTGCCTGGAGCGCCGGATTGGGCTACTATGGCTACACCTTC.

The table lists this clonotype with many counts. This chain joins TRBV4-3 and TRBJ1-4; D remains unclear. The CDR3 is 13 residues long. Germline loops: CDR1 LGHNA, CDR2 YSLEER. Trimming took off 3 bases at V and 6 bases at J, with 8 bases between the two ends. The CDR3 loop is CASSQWVYEKLFF. In DNA form, the CDR3 reads TGCGCCAGCAGCCAGTGGGTCTATGAAAAACTGTTTTTT.

There are a few counts of this clonotype. This rearrangement joins TRBV5-6 to TRBJ2-6; D is possibly TRBD1 (5 bases). Looked up from germline, CDR1 is SGHDT and CDR2 is YYEEEE. The CDR3 runs to 18 residues. Trimming took off 2 bases at V and 0 bases at J, with 15 bases between the two ends. CDR3 region: CASSFRGRAYSGANVLTF. The CDR3 DNA follows: TGTGCCAGCAGCTTTCGAGGCAGGGCCTACTCTGGGGCCAACGTCCTGACTTTC.

This clonotype has at least ten counts. The rearrangement joins TRBV6-1 to TRBJ1-1; 8 bases match TRBD1. The trim removed 6 bases at V and 5 bases at J, leaving 11 bases unmatched. Germline V gives CDR1 MNHNS, CDR2 SASEGT. The CDR3 runs to 15 residues. CDR3 nucleotides: TGTGCCAGCAGGGAGGACAGGGTAGATTGGACTGAAGCTTTCTTT. Translation: CASREDRVDWTEAFF.

Comments on this clonotype: A junction end diverges from the germline sequence, so it may reflect a read error. The DNA of the CDR3 is TGTGCCAGCAGCGTAGCCCCAGCGGGAAGTTGGAATGAGCAGATCTTC. This encodes CASSVAPAGSWNEQIF. The V gene is TRBV9, the J gene TRBJ2-1; TRBD2 agrees at 7 bases. This CDR3 contains 16 residues. Germline values: CDR1 SGDLS, CDR2 YYNGEE.

This clonotype has only a few counts. The V call is TRBV29-1, the J call TRBJ1-1, with D possibly matching TRBD1 (6 bases). Germline V lookup: CDR1 SQVTM, CDR2 ANQGSEA. Trimming removed 4 bases at V and 1 base at J, with 7 bases between. This CDR3 has 12 residues. The CDR3 bases are TGCAGCGTTGGACAGGAGAACACTGAAGCTTTCTTT. Its protein is CSVGQENTEAFF.

The chain combines TRBV2 with TRBJ1-3, with D possibly matching TRBD1 (5 bases). CDR1 is SNHLY, CDR2 FYNNEI, per germline. The V gene lost 3 bases and the J gene lost 1 base, with 13 bases spanning the gap. The CDR3 covers 16 residues. CDR3 bases: TGTGCCAGCAGTGAGGGTGGGGCAGTGTCTGGAAACACCATATATTTT. Its protein product is CASSEGGAVSGNTIYF.

This clonotype has at least ten counts. V and J are TRBV20-1 and TRBJ2-7; no clear D. The CDR3 extends over 14 amino acids. V was trimmed by 4 bases and J by 0 bases, leaving 13 bases between them. From germline, CDR1 is DFQATT and CDR2 SNEGSKA (reference sequence). The CDR3 coding sequence is TGCAGTGCTACCATAGCACGGAGCTCCTACGAGCAGTACTTC. Its protein product is CSATIARSSYEQYF.

This clonotype has ten or more counts. This chain connects TRBV4-1 to TRBJ2-1; D perhaps matches TRBD1 (5 bases). Germline CDR1 MGHRA, CDR2 YSYEKL. Trimming took off 0 bases at V and 14 bases at J, with 14 bases between the two ends. The CDR3 length is 13 residues. The chain's CDR3 is CASSQDLQAGKFF. The CDR3 DNA follows: TGCGCCAGCAGCCAAGATCTACAGGCAGGGAAGTTCTTC.

This clonotype was recorded at least ten times. V is TRBV10-3 and J is TRBJ2-3; 7 positions match TRBD1. The trim removed 2 bases at V and 4 bases at J, leaving 3 bases unmatched. The CDR3 runs to 14 residues. Germline V lookup: CDR1 ENHRY, CDR2 SYGVKD. The CDR3 here is CAISERGRADTQYF. The CDR3 DNA reads as TGTGCCATCAGTGAGAGGGGGCGGGCAGATACGCAGTATTTT.

This chain links TRBV6-1 with TRBJ1-4; tentatively, D is TRBD1 (5 bases). CDR1 MNHNS and CDR2 SASEGT come from the germline V gene. This CDR3 spans 15 amino acids. Deletions cut 1 base from V and 3 bases from J, with 9 bases between. The CDR3 DNA reads as TGTGCCAGCAGTGAAGTCCGGGGGTCTAATGAAAAACTGTTTTTT. It is translated as CASSEVRGSNEKLFF.

The genes are TRBV7-2 and TRBJ2-2; D gene ambiguous. This CDR3 has 15 amino acids. Germline lookup yields CDR1 SGHTA and CDR2 FQGNSA. V lost 4 bases and J lost 4, with 13 bases in between. The CDR3 reads CASSSRKKSTGELFF. The CDR3 DNA sequence: TGTGCCAGCAGCTCACGGAAGAAAAGCACCGGGGAGCTGTTTTTT.

This rearrangement joins TRBV6-2 or TRBV6-3 to TRBJ1-5; D is undetermined. This CDR3 is 12 amino acids long. CDR1 and CDR2 from the germline V gene are MNHEY and SVGEGT. Deletions cut 8 bases from V and 6 bases from J, with 11 bases between. CDR3 coding DNA: TGTGCCAGCTGTTTGTCGGGTCAGCCCCAGCATTTT. Its translation: CASCLSGQPQHF.

This clonotype has ten or more counts. The chain uses TRBV12-3 or TRBV12-4 and TRBJ1-3; no reliable D call. V lost 3 bases to trimming and J lost 1 base, with 4 bases between them. The CDR3 contains 13 residues. The CDR3 region has the DNA TGTGCCAGCAGTTTGGGGTCTGGAAACACCATATATTTT. Residues: CASSLGSGNTIYF.